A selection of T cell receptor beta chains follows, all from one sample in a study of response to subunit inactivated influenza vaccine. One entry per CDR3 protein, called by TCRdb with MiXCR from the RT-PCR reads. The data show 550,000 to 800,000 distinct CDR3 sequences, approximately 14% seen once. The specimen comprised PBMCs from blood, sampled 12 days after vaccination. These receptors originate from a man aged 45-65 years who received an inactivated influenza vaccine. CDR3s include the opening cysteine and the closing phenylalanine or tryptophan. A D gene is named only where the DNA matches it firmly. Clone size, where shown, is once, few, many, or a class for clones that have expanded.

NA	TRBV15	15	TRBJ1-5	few	TGTGCCACCAGCAGAGGGGCTTACCCGGGGCAGCCCCAGCATTTT	CATSRGAYPGQPQHF
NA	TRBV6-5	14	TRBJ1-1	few	TGTGCCAGCAGTTACCGGCAGGAGGTGGGTGAAGCTTTCTTT	CASSYRQEVGEAFF
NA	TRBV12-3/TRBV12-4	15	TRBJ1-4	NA	TGTGCCAGCAGTTTGGGTCGGGGGATCGGGGAAAAACTGTTTTTT	CASSLGRGIGEKLFF
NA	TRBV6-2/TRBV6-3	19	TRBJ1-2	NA	TGTGCCAGCAGTTACGAGTGGTTGGGCAGAGCAGCTCCTAACTATGGCTACACCTTC	CASSYEWLGRAAPNYGYTF
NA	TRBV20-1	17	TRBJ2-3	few	TGCAGTGCTAGAGTGATTGTAGGGAGCTACCGCACAGATACGCAGTATTTT	CSARVIVGSYRTDTQYF
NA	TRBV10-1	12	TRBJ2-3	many	TGCGCCAGCAGCAGACACACAGATACGCAGTATTTT	CASSRHTDTQYF
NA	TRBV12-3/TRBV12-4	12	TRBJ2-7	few	TGTGCCAGCAGTCGGGACCCACGCCCTGGGTACTTC	CASSRDPRPGYF
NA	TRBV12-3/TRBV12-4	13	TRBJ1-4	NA	TGTGCCAGCAGTTTCTTGCGGGGAGAAAAACTGTTTTTT	CASSFLRGEKLFF
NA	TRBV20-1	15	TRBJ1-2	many	TGCAGTGCTCCCGAAGGCGGCAGTTCTAACTATGGCTACACCTTC	CSAPEGGSSNYGYTF
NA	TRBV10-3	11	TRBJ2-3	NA	TGTGCCATCAGGGGCACAGATACGCAGTATTTT	CAIRGTDTQYF
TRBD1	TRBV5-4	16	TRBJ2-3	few	TGTGCCAGCAGCTTGGCCCGGACAGGGGTCGAGGATACGCAGTATTTT	CASSLARTGVEDTQYF
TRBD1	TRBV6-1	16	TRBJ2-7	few	TGTGCCAGCAGCCTCCTCCTGGGACAGGGGCCCTACGAGCAGTACTTC	CASSLLLGQGPYEQYF
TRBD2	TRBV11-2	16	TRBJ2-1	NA	TGTGCCAGCAGCTTAGAGTTGACTAGCGGGCTTAGTGAGCAGTTCTTC	CASSLELTSGLSEQFF
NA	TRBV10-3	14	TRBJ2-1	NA	TGTGCCATCAGTCCGACAGGCCCCAGCAATGAGCAGTTCTTC	CAISPTGPSNEQFF
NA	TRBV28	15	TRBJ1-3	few	TGTGCCAGCAATCAGGTTACCGTATCGCGAAACACCATATATTTT	CASNQVTVSRNTIYF
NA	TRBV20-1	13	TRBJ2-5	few	TGCAGTGCTAGGCGTGCTCATGTGGAGACCCAGTACTTC	CSARRAHVETQYF
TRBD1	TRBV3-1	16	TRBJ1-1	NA	TGTGCCAGCAGCGATCACAACCGGGACAGGGACACTGAAGCTTTCTTT	CASSDHNRDRDTEAFF
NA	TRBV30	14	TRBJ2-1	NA	TGTGCCAGCCTCTTCGATCGCTCCTACAATGAGCAGTTCTTC	CASLFDRSYNEQFF
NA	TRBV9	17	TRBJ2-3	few	TGTGCCAGCAGCGGCACCCCTTTCGGGGGAGGCGCAGATACGCAGTATTTT	CASSGTPFGGGADTQYF
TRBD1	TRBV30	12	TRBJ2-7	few	TGTGCCTGGACAGGGGGTTCCTACGAGCAGTACTTC	CAWTGGSYEQYF
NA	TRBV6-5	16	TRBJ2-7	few	TGTGCCAGCAGTTACTCTTTGAGCGGTAGCTCCTACGAGCAGTACTTC	CASSYSLSGSSYEQYF
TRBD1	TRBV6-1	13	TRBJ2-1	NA	TGTGCCAGCAGGGACAGGGGCGGCAATGAGCAGTTCTTC	CASRDRGGNEQFF
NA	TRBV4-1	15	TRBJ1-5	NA	TGCGCCAGCAGCCAAGATGGGGCACTCCATCAGCCCCAGCATTTT	CASSQDGALHQPQHF
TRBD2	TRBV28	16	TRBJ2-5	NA	TGTGCCAGCAGTACGACTAGCGGGGAAACCCAAGAGACCCAGTACTTC	CASSTTSGETQETQYF
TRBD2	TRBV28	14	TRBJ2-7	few	TGTGCCAGCAGCCTCGGGACTAGCGGAGCCCGGCAGTACTTC	CASSLGTSGARQYF
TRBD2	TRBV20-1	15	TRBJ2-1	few	TGCAGTGCTAGAGGGGAGGGAGGCTCCTACAATGAGCAGTTCTTC	CSARGEGGSYNEQFF
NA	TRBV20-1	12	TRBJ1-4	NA	TGCAGTGCTTCCCAGGACCCGGAAAAACTGTTTTTT	CSASQDPEKLFF
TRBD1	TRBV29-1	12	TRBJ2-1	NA	TGCAGCGTTGGGACAGGGGTGAATGAGCAGTTCTTC	CSVGTGVNEQFF
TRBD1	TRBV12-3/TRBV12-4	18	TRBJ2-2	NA	TGTACCCGCAGCATAATACCACCGGGACAGGGGTACACCGGGGAGCTGTTTTTT	CTRSIIPPGQGYTGELFF
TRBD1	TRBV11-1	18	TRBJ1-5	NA	TGTGCCAGCAGCTTAGGGCTACAGGGGGCTTGGAGCAATCAGCCCCAGCATTTT	CASSLGLQGAWSNQPQHF
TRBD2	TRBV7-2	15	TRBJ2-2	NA	TGTGCCAGCAGCACTAGCGGGAGGGCCAGCGGGGAGCTGTTTTTT	CASSTSGRASGELFF
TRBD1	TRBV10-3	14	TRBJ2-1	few	TGTGCCATCAGTGGGGGACAGGACCCCAATGAGCAGTTCTTC	CAISGGQDPNEQFF
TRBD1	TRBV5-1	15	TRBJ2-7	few	TGCGCCAGCACCGTACTGGGGACAGGGGATTACGAGCAGTACTTC	CASTVLGTGDYEQYF
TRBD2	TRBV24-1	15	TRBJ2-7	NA	TGTGCCACCAGTGACCTGCGGGAGGGAGCGAACGAGCAGTACTTC	CATSDLREGANEQYF
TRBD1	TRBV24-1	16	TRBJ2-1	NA	TGTGCCACCAGTGATACAGTGCTAGACAGGGCGGGTGAGCAGTTCTTC	CATSDTVLDRAGEQFF
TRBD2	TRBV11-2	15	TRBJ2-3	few	TGTGCCAGCAGCTTAGATCGGCAGGGAGGGGATACGCAGTATTTT	CASSLDRQGGDTQYF
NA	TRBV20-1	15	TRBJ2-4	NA	TGCAGTGCTAGAGATTACCGGGAGGCCAAAAACATTCAGTACTTC	CSARDYREAKNIQYF
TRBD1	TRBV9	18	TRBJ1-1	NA	TGTGCCAGCAGCGTACAACCCGGACAGGGCGGGTTGAACACTGAAGCTTTCTTT	CASSVQPGQGGLNTEAFF
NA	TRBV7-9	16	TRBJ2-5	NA	TGTGCCAGCAGCTTACATACCATTTCGTACCAAGAGACCCAGTACTTC	CASSLHTISYQETQYF
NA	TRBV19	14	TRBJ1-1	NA	TGTGCCAGTAGTCCGAAGTACATGAACACTGAAGCTTTCTTT	CASSPKYMNTEAFF
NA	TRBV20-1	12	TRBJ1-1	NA	TGCAGTGCTAGTGAGAAGGGGACTGAAGCTTTCTTT	CSASEKGTEAFF
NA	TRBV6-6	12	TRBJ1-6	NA	TGTGCCAGCCTTGGGGGCGGATCACCCCTCCACTTT	CASLGGGSPLHF
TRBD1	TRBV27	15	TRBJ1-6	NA	TGTGCCAGCAGTTCATACAGGGGGCCTAATTCACCCCTCCACTTT	CASSSYRGPNSPLHF
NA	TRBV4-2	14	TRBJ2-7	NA	TGTGCCAGCAGCCAACTTACAGGGTCCTACGAGCAGTACTTC	CASSQLTGSYEQYF
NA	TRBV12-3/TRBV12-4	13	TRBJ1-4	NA	TGTGCCAGCAGGAGAGCAACTAATGAAAAACTGTTTTTT	CASRRATNEKLFF
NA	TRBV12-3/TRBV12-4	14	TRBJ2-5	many	TGTGCCAGCAGTTTACTCCAAGGGCAAGAGACCCAGTACTTC	CASSLLQGQETQYF
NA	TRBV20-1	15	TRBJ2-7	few	TGCAGTGCTAGAGATTCCAGGGGCGGCTCCTACGAGCAGTACTTC	CSARDSRGGSYEQYF
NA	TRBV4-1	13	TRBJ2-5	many	TGCGCCAGCAGCCCCCTCGGGGGTGAGACCCAGTACTTC	CASSPLGGETQYF
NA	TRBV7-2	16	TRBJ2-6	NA	TGTGCCAGCAGCCCGGGAACGTACTCTGGGGCCAACGTCCTGACTTTC	CASSPGTYSGANVLTF
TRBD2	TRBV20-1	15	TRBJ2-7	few	TGCAGTGCTTCCCTAGCGGGAGTTCCTCCGTACGAGCAGTACTTC	CSASLAGVPPYEQYF
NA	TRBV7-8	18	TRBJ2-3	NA	TGTGCCAGCAGCCAACCCAAAGGGGCGGGGGCTAGCACAGATACGCAGTATTTT	CASSQPKGAGASTDTQYF
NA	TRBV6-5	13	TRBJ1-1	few	TGTGCCAGCAGTTACGGAGGGACCACTGAAGCTTTCTTT	CASSYGGTTEAFF
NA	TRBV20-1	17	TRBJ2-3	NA	TGCTGCGCTAGTCCTATCGGGCCCCACTCTAGCACAGATACGCAGTATTTT	CCASPIGPHSSTDTQYF